The sample holds a few counts of the clone carrying this TCR beta chain. Antigen specificity is unknown. This sample stems from a study of T cells in Graves' hyperthyroidism and ophthalmopathy. Findings of the study overall: Ophthalmopathy could be told apart from stable hyperthyroidism with a 13 V-J model.

Amplification yielded TCR beta CDR3 regions, with RNA transcripts as the source. Primed by the HTBI set, a first-round RT-PCR was run on the TCR CDR3. TCRdb re-analysed the multiplex PCR reads in MiXCR, keeping a single row per CDR3 protein. Of roughly 500,000 distinct CDR3 sequences in the sample, roughly 16% were seen once. The CDR3 is 15 residues long. Germline lookup yields CDR1 SGHDT and CDR2 YYEEEE. The ends were cut back, 0 bases at V and 5 bases at J, with 15 bases in the middle. The TCR was taken from a woman aged 25 to 39 with Graves' ophthalmopathy. The V and J genes are TRBV5-6 and TRBJ2-7, with D tentatively TRBD2 (5 bases). The specimen sequenced was blood. In nucleotides, the CDR3 is TGTGCCAGCAGCTTGGAGGAGGCTAATCACCACGAGCAGTACTTC. Its translation is CASSLEEANHHEQYF. The full variable domain, rest sourced from reference TRBV5-6 and TRBJ2-7, is DAGVTQSPTHLIKTRGQQVTLRCSPKSGHDTVSWYQQALGQGPQFIFQYYEEEERQRGNFPDRFSGHQFPNYSSELNVNALLLGDSALYLCASSLEEANHHEQYFGPGTRLTVT.